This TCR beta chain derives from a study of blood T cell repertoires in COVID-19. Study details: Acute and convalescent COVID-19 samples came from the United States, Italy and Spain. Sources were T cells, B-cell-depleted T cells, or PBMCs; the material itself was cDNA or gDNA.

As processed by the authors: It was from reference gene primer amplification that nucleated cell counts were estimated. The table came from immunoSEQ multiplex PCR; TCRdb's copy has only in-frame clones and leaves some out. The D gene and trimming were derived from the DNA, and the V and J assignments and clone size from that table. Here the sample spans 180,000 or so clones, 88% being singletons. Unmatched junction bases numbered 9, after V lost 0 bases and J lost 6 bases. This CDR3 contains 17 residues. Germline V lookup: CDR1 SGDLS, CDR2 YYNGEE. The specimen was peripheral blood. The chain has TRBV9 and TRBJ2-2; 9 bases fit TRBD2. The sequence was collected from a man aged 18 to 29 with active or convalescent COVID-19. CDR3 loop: CASSVVGGRASAGELFF. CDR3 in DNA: TGTGCCAGCAGCGTAGTTGGCGGGAGGGCCTCAGCCGGGGAGCTGTTTTTT.